This note documents a single T cell receptor (beta chain) sequence. No cognate antigen has been identified for it. Base qualities are not provided; no much larger clone lies one nucleotide away. This entry comes from a study of radiotherapy plus CTLA-4 blockade in lung cancer (dated by TCRdb to the late 2010s). Regarding the complete study: Objective responses occurred in around 20% of enrolled patients, and over 30% achieved disease control. On the study overall, not on this receptor specifically: After treatment with radiotherapy and ipilimumab, TCR clones that originated in tumors expanded in peripheral blood. The strongest predictors of response, as reported, were early dynamic changes in blood T cell clones along with a rise in serum interferon-beta after radiation.

The library relied on the immunoSEQ multiplex PCR assay. TCRdb carries this immuneACCESS record with in-frame sequences only. Its versions omit some clonotypes, under half of them owing to an unresolved V gene in the studies checked, with the rest unexplained. The sample records 80,000 to 95,000 clones, 75% to 90% of which are singletons. The ten largest account for roughly 0.8% of the sample. CDR1 MNHEY and CDR2 SVGAGI were looked up in the germline V gene. The CDR3 spans 11 residues, from the cysteine through the phenylalanine. Of all the DNA, just the CDR3 is kept, 33 bases in frame from base 1. In this study, focal radiation therapy paired with CTLA-4 blockade (ipilimumab) was tested in patients who had chemo-refractory metastatic non-small-cell lung cancer.

The sequence derives from a human donor with non-small cell lung cancer who had stable disease on radiotherapy plus ipilimumab. The V gene is TRBV6-5 and the J gene is TRBJ2-5; no D gene can be assigned with confidence. The J call is doubtful: the DNA matches TRBJ2-7 better. Sequences were derived from peripheral blood, sampled from a patient treated with radiotherapy plus ipilimumab. The nucleotide sequence reads as follows: TGTGCCAGCAGTTACAGGAACGAGCAGTACTTC. Translated, it gives CASSYRNEQYF.